The source of this T cell receptor (beta chain) is a study of CD8 T cells in Susac syndrome. Sequencing of TCR beta covered CD8+ and CD4+ T cells obtained from blood. The CDR3 is 17 residues long. V shed 0 bases and J 4 bases; nucleotides not matched to a gene: 11. CDR1 is SGHAT and CDR2 is FQNNGV in the germline V gene. This clonotype was found once. What it binds is unknown. Study-wide results and caveats: It was acknowledged in the study that the number of individuals who were included in its TCR sequencing and HLA analysis was relatively small.

The authors reverse transcribed about 0.5 to 1 ug RNA with random hexamers. Amplification of TCR beta CDR3 spanned 54 Vbeta and 13 Jbeta via immunoSEQ multiplex PCR. TCRdb re-derived calls from the immunoSEQ multiplex PCR reads in MiXCR, one entry per CDR3 protein. The sample includes under 85,000 distinct CDR3 sequences, approximately 93% of them seen just once. The TCR was taken from a human donor with multiple sclerosis. The genes are TRBV11-2 and TRBJ1-2; 7 bases map to TRBD1. Sequenced: CD8+ T cells from PBMCs. The CDR3 is CASSLELQGGGGYGYTF. CDR3 nucleotides: TGTGCCAGCAGCTTAGAATTGCAGGGGGGAGGTGGCTATGGCTACACCTTC.